This passage covers 20 T cell receptor beta chains from one sample sequenced in a study of immune characterization of retroperitoneal liposarcoma. TCRdb re-called the PCR reads through MiXCR, storing one row per CDR3 protein. Of thousands of distinct CDR3 sequences listed, around half were seen once; the top ten hold 53%. The sample comprised tumor tissue. Every receptor here comes from a female donor with retroperitoneal liposarcoma.

The chain joins TRBV11-1 to TRBJ2-6; D perhaps matches TRBD2 (6 bases). The CDR3 loop spans 17 amino acids. Germline-derived CDR1 and CDR2 are SGHAT and FQDESV (reference sequence). V was shortened by 4 bases and J by 0 bases, with 13 bases between the two germline ends. CDR3 region: CASSSGVTYSGANVLTF. As DNA, the CDR3 is TGTGCCAGCAGCTCGGGGGTAACCTACTCTGGGGCCAACGTCCTGACTTTC.

The chain has TRBV5-6 and TRBJ2-7; unclear D gene. Trimming removed 6 bases from V and 2 bases from J, with 9 bases in between. Germline assignment: CDR1 SGHDT and CDR2 YYEEEE. The CDR3 is 12 residues long. In DNA form, the CDR3 reads TGTGCCAGCACCAAGGGCCCCTACGAGCAGTACTTC. It is translated as CASTKGPYEQYF. Combining the CDR3 with reference TRBV5-6 and TRBJ2-7 gives the whole variable domain DAGVTQSPTHLIKTRGQQVTLRCSPKSGHDTVSWYQQALGQGPQFIFQYYEEEERQRGNFPDRFSGHQFPNYSSELNVNALLLGDSALYLCASTKGPYEQYFGPGTRLTVT.

V gene TRBV7-2 combines with J gene TRBJ2-2, with 16 nucleotides matching TRBD2. Germline assignment: CDR1 SGHTA and CDR2 FQGNSA. This CDR3 spans 17 amino acids. The J segment lost 6 bases and the V segment lost 1 base, leaving 2 bases of the junction unmatched. CDR3 protein: CASSLGGTSGRAGELFF. For the CDR3, the DNA is TGTGCCAGCAGCTTAGGAGGGACTAGCGGGAGGGCCGGGGAGCTGTTTTTT.

This clonotype occurred a few times. The V call is TRBV6-1, the J call TRBJ2-5; TRBD2 might be the D (5 bases). This CDR3 comprises 14 residues. The V end lost 2 bases, the J end lost 5 bases, and 12 bases lay between the germline ends. Looked up from germline, CDR1 is MNHNS and CDR2 is SASEGT. CDR3 DNA sequence: TGTGCCAGCAGTGAACATCCGGGATGGGAGACCCAGTACTTC. It yields the protein CASSEHPGWETQYF.

The sample holds one count of this clonotype. V and J are TRBV6-8 and TRBJ2-6; no definite D call. The CDR3 is made up of 16 amino acids. The V gene lost 6 bases and the J gene lost 4 bases, with 16 bases spanning the gap. Germline assignment: CDR1 MNHGY and CDR2 SAAAGT. The DNA of the CDR3 is TGTGCCAGCAGAACGGGCCCTGGAAGGGGGGCCAACGTCCTGACTTTC. Protein: CASRTGPGRGANVLTF.

This chain uses TRBV7-2 with TRBJ2-1, with 12 bases fitting TRBD2. The last part of the DNA fits TRBJ2-7 better; the J call may be wrong. The CDR3 is 15 amino acids. The V gene's germline CDR1 is SGHTA and CDR2 FQGNSA. CDR3 loop: CASSPTSGRGNEQYF. The CDR3 DNA reads as TGTGCCAGCAGCCCGACTAGCGGGAGAGGGAACGAGCAGTACTTC.

This chain uses TRBV6-6 with TRBJ2-1; no clear D gene. The better agreement between TRBJ2-7 and the DNA end casts doubt on the J call. CDR1 is MNHNY, CDR2 SVGAGI, per germline (reference sequence). The CDR3 totals 15 residues. The DNA for the CDR3 is TGTGCCAGCAGACAGACCAATTTCCCTTCCTACGAGCAGTACTTC. Its protein product is CASRQTNFPSYEQYF.

This clonotype was picked up a small number of times. The chain links TRBV7-2 to TRBJ1-3, with D perhaps matching TRBD1 (5 bases). The CDR3 totals 15 residues. CDR1 and CDR2 (germline): SGHTA, FQGNSA. V shed 4 bases and J shed 4 bases, with 14 bases lying between them. The chain's CDR3 is CASSWGSKRGNTIYF. The CDR3 DNA reads as TGTGCCAGCAGCTGGGGGAGTAAAAGGGGAAACACCATATATTTT.

This sequence joins TRBV7-2 and TRBJ2-5, with D uncertain. This CDR3 region has 15 residues. The V end lost 6 bases, the J end lost 9 bases, and 23 bases lay between the germline ends. Germline CDR1 and CDR2: SGHTA and FQGNSA. The CDR3 DNA follows: TGTGCCAGCAGTTTTAGGCCTGACCTACAAGATCCCCAGTACTTC. It is translated as CASSFRPDLQDPQYF.

The rearrangement links TRBV7-2 to TRBJ2-1; no clear D. Germline V gene lookup returns CDR1 SGHTA and CDR2 FQGNSA. Trimming took 5 bases from V and 13 from J, leaving 21 bases between them. This CDR3 region has 14 residues. This CDR3 reads CASSPSGSTETQFF. CDR3 sequence (DNA): TGTGCCAGCAGCCCCTCGGGCAGTACGGAGACCCAGTTCTTC.

The chain links TRBV12-3 or TRBV12-4 to TRBJ2-5; D is possibly TRBD2 (6 bases). V was clipped by 6 bases and J by 5 bases, with 25 bases between them. The CDR3 is made up of 17 amino acids. The CDR3 sequence: CASSPRTSTYLRETQYF. As DNA, the CDR3 is TGTGCCAGCAGCCCCCGAACTAGCACCTACCTTAGGGAGACCCAGTACTTC.

V is TRBV7-6 and J is TRBJ2-1; D is perhaps TRBD2 (6 bases). Germline V gene sequence: CDR1 SGHVS, CDR2 FNYEAQ. The V and J ends lost 3 bases and 3 bases respectively, with 12 bases between them. The CDR3 sequence is 15 residues long. The chain's CDR3 is CASSLGGTLYNEQFF. The CDR3 DNA follows: TGTGCCAGCAGCTTGGGCGGGACGCTCTACAATGAGCAGTTCTTC.

The chain joins TRBV27 to TRBJ2-1; the D gene is possibly TRBD2 (5 bases). The better agreement between TRBJ2-7 and the DNA end casts doubt on the J call. The germline gives CDR1 MNHEY, CDR2 SMNVEV (reference sequence). The CDR3 spans 15 residues. This CDR3 is CASSSPSGLSYEQYF. The CDR3 DNA follows: TGTGCCAGCAGTTCCCCGAGCGGACTCTCCTACGAGCAGTACTTC.

A single count supports this clonotype. An end of the junction does not agree with germline; a read error may underlie this. This sequence joins TRBV4-1 and TRBJ1-1; the match to TRBD1 covers 7 bases. The CDR3 loop spans 14 amino acids. The V gene's germline CDR1 is MGHRA and CDR2 YSYEKL. CDR3 coding DNA: TGTGCCAGCCGGCAGGGGGGCCTGGGCACTGAAGCTTTCTTT. Amino acids: CASRQGGLGTEAFF.

The CDR3 loop is CARRGQNTGELFF. The CDR3 DNA reads TGTGCCAGGAGGGGTCAGAACACCGGGGAGCTGTTTTTT. The rearrangement uses TRBV12-3 or TRBV12-4 and TRBJ2-2; either TRBD1 or TRBD2 may supply D (5 bases each). Trimming stripped 9 bases from V and 1 base from J, with 9 bases between. The CDR3 loop spans 13 amino acids.

This clonotype is large (0.1 to 1%) in the sample. V usage is TRBV6-6 and J usage is TRBJ2-3; 12 bases match TRBD2. The CDR3 is 19 residues long. Per the germline V gene, CDR1 is MNHNY and CDR2 is SVGAGI (reference sequence). With V trimmed by 5 bases and J by 1 base, 13 bases remained unmatched. CDR3 residues: CASSLLAGGFDFGTDTQYF. The CDR3 DNA reads TGTGCCAGCAGTCTACTAGCGGGGGGTTTCGACTTTGGCACAGATACGCAGTATTTT.

The chain has TRBV6-1 and TRBJ2-1; D assignment may be TRBD1 or TRBD2 (5 bases each). Germline CDR1 is MNHNS and CDR2 is SASEGT. The V and J ends lost 2 bases and 10 bases respectively, with 15 bases between them. CDR3 size: 14 residues. Written as DNA, the CDR3 is TGTGCCAGCAGTGAAAGTCAGGGACCCTACGAGCAGTTCTTC. This encodes CASSESQGPYEQFF.

The chain recombines TRBV7-9 with TRBJ2-5; TRBD1 agrees at 9 bases. Germline V CDR1 and CDR2: SEHNR, FQNEAQ (reference sequence). J was trimmed by 4 bases and V by 2 bases; bases with no gene match: 8. This CDR3 is 16 amino acids long. The chain's CDR3 is CASSLLWTGVRETQYF. The CDR3 DNA follows: TGTGCCAGCAGCTTATTGTGGACAGGGGTTCGAGAGACCCAGTACTTC. The full variable domain, in which reference TRBV7-9 and TRBJ2-5 provide the parts outside the CDR3, is DTGVSQNPRHKITKRGQNVTFRCDPISEHNRLYWYRQTLGQGPEFLTYFQNEAQLEKSRLLSDRFSAERPKGSFSTLEIQRTEQGDSAMYLCASSLLWTGVRETQYFGPGTRLLVL.

V is TRBV7-6 and J is TRBJ1-1; D not certain. CDR1 is SGHVS, CDR2 FNYEAQ, per germline. This CDR3 is built from 16 residues. Trimming took off 5 bases at V and 0 bases at J, with 16 bases between the two ends. This CDR3 reads CASSPLAVSMNTEAFF. The CDR3 DNA reads as TGTGCCAGCAGCCCCCTGGCGGTTTCTATGAACACTGAAGCTTTCTTT.

This rearrangement joins TRBV6-1 to TRBJ2-1; D is uncertain. Germline assignment: CDR1 MNHNS and CDR2 SASEGT. The V and J ends lost 0 bases and 13 bases respectively, with 13 bases between them. There are 13 residues in the CDR3. The CDR3 loop is CASSEAVPEVQFF. CDR3 coding DNA: TGTGCCAGCAGTGAAGCCGTTCCTGAGGTCCAGTTCTTC.